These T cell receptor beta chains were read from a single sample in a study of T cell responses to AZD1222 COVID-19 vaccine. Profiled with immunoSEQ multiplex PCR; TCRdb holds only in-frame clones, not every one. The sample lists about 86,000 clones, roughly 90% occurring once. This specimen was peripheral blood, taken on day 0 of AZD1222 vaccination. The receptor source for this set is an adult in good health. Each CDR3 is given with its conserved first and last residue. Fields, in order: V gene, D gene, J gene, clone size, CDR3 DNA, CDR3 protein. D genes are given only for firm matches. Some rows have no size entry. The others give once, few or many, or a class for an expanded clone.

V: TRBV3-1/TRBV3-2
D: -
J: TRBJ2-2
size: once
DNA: TGTGCCAGCAGCGACCCTCTCGTGAACACAATCACCGGGGAGCTGTTTTTT
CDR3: CASSDPLVNTITGELFF

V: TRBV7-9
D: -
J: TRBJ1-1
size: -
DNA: TGTGCCAGCAGCCCTCGGACAGTCATGAACACTGAAGCTTTCTTT
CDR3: CASSPRTVMNTEAFF

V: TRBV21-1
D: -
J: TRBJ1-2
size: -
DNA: TGTGCCGCCCGGGACAAACACTATGGCTACACCTTC
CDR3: CAARDKHYGYTF

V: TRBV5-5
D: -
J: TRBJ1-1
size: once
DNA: TGTGCCAGCAGCTTGGAAGAGGGGGTGAACACTGAAGCTTTCTTT
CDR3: CASSLEEGVNTEAFF

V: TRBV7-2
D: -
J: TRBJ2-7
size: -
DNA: TGTGCCAGCAGCTTAGGGTTAGCGGTCCCGTACGAGCAGTACTTC
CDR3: CASSLGLAVPYEQYF

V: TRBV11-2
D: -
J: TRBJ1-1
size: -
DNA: TGTGCCAGCTTCCTACATACAGGGAACACTGAAGCTTTCTTT
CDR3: CASFLHTGNTEAFF

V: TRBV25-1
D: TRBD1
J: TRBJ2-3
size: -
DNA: TGTGCCAGCCGGGACAGGGTTATAGATACGCAGTATTTT
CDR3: CASRDRVIDTQYF

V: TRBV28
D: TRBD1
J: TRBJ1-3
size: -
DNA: TGTGCCAGCAGTACGGGACAGCTCTCTGGAAACACCATATATTTT
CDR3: CASSTGQLSGNTIYF

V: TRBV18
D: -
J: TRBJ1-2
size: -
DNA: TGTGCCAGCTCTCCAACGACAAGGGGATATGGCTACACCTTC
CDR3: CASSPTTRGYGYTF

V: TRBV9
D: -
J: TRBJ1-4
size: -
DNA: TGTGCCAGCAGCCCCCTAGAAGGGGGGAATGAAAAACTGTTTTTT
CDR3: CASSPLEGGNEKLFF

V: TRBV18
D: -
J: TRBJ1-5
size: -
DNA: TGTGCCAGCTCACCTGGGGGTAATCAGCCCCAGCATTTT
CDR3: CASSPGGNQPQHF

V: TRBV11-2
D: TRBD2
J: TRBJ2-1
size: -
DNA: TGTGCCAGCAGCTTAGCGGGGGGTAGCTCCTACAATGAGCAGTTCTTC
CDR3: CASSLAGGSSYNEQFF

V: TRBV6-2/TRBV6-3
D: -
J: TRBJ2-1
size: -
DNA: TGTGCCAGCAGTTCAATAGCGGATATAAATGAAGAGCAGTTCTTC
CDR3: CASSSIADINEEQFF

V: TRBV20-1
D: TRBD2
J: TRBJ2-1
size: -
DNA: TGCAGTGCTATGCGGGGGGATGAGCAGTTCTTC
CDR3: CSAMRGDEQFF

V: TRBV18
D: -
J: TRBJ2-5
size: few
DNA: TGTGCCAGCTCACCTACGAGTAAGGGACTTCAAGAGACCCAGTACTTC
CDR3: CASSPTSKGLQETQYF

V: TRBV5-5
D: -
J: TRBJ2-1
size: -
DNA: TGTGCCAGCAGCTTGGCGGCTAGCGTAACCTACAATGAGCAGTTCTTC
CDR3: CASSLAASVTYNEQFF

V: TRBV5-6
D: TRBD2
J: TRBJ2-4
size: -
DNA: TGTGCCAGCAGCTTGAAGACTAGCGGGGGGGCCAAGTACTTC
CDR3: CASSLKTSGGAKYF

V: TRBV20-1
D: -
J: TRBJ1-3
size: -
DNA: TGCAGTGCTAGTGATCTAGGGAACCCAGGCACATCTGGAAACACCATATATTTT
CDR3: CSASDLGNPGTSGNTIYF

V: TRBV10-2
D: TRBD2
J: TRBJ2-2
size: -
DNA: TGCGCCACCTCGGGACTAGCGGGAGTCATCGGGGAGCTGTTTTTT
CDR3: CATSGLAGVIGELFF

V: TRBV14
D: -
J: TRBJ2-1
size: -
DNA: TGTGCCAGCAGCGTGGCTTCCGGGGTAACCTACAATGAGCAGTTCTTC
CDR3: CASSVASGVTYNEQFF

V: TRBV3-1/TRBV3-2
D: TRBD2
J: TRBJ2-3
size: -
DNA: TGTGCCAGCAGCCCCCGGACTAGCGGGAGGGATGGAGATACGCAGTATTTT
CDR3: CASSPRTSGRDGDTQYF

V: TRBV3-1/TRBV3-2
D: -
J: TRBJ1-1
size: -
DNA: TGTGCCAGCAGCCAGGGCTTGAACACTGAAGCTTTCTTT
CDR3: CASSQGLNTEAFF

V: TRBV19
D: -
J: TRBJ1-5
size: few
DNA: TGTGCCAGTAGTACGACAGCCCATAGCAATCAGCCCCAGCATTTT
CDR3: CASSTTAHSNQPQHF

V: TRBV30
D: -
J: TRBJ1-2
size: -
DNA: TGTGCCTGGAGTCCCCGTGGTGGGGTCGCTAACTATGGCTACACCTTC
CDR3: CAWSPRGGVANYGYTF

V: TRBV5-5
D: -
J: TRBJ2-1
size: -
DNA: TGTGCCAGCAGCTTTAGGGTCCATGAGCAGTTCTTC
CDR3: CASSFRVHEQFF

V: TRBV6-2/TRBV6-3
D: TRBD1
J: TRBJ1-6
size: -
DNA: TGTGCCAGCAGTTACTCGGACAGGTTTAATTCACCCCTCCACTTT
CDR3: CASSYSDRFNSPLHF

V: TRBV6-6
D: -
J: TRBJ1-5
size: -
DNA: TGTGCCAGCAGTTACGGCCTAGGTAGGAGCAATCAGCCCCAGCATTTT
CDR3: CASSYGLGRSNQPQHF

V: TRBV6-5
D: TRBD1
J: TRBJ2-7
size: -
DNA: TGTGCCAGCAGTTACTCTTACAGGGGGAACGAGCAGTACTTC
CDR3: CASSYSYRGNEQYF

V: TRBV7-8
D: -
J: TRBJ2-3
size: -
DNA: TGTGCCAGCAGCTTTTTCCAGGCAGTTAGCACAGATACGCAGTATTTT
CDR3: CASSFFQAVSTDTQYF

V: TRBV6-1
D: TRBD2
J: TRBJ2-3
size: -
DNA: TGTGCCAGCAGTGAACCTAGCGGGGGTACAGATACGCAGTATTTT
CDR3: CASSEPSGGTDTQYF

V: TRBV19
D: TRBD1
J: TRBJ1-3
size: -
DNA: TGTGCCAGTAACCGACAGGGGATTGACACCATATATTTT
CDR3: CASNRQGIDTIYF

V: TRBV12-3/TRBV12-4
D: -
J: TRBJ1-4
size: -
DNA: TGTGCCAGCAGTTTTAACCGAAATGAAAAACTGTTTTTT
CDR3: CASSFNRNEKLFF

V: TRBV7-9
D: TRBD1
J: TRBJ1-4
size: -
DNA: TGTGCCAGCAGCTTTGGGACAGGGGGTGAAAAACTGTTTTTT
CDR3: CASSFGTGGEKLFF

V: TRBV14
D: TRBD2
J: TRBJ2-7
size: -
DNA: TGTGCCAGCAGCCAAGCCCATCTAGCGGGGGCTCAGTACGAGCAGTACTTC
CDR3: CASSQAHLAGAQYEQYF

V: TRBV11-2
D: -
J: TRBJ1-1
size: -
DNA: TGTGCCAGCAGCTTAGATCCGGGCGTGAACACTGAAGCTTTCTTT
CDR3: CASSLDPGVNTEAFF

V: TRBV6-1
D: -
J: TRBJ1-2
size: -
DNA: TGTGCCAGCAGTGAGAGTGGTTATGGCTACACCTTC
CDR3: CASSESGYGYTF

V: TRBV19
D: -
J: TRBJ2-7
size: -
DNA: TGTGCCAGTAGAGGACCATCGGGGGGCACGGACTACGAGCAGTACTTC
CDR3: CASRGPSGGTDYEQYF

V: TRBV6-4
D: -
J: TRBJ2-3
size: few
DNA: TGTGCCAGCAGTGAGGCGGGACGCACAGATACGCAGTATTTT
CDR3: CASSEAGRTDTQYF